This is a list of T cell receptor beta chains from one sample in a study of T cell changes during pregnancy in multiple sclerosis. Only in-frame clones appear in the TCRdb table, and some are missing; sequencing was by immunoSEQ multiplex PCR. This table holds about 64,000 clones, just over 90% found once. The source was peripheral blood, collected in the second trimester of pregnancy. The receptor set was obtained from a female donor with multiple sclerosis, enrolled in a pregnancy study. The CDR3 runs from the conserved cysteine through the conserved F or W. A D gene is named only where the DNA matches it firmly. Some rows have no size entry. The others give once, few or many, or a class for an expanded clone.

TRBJ2-3	-	TRBV6-5	-	CASSYGQGGVTDTQYF	TGTGCCAGCAGTTACGGGCAGGGGGGAGTCACAGATACGCAGTATTTT
TRBJ2-7	-	TRBV9	-	CASSVAGGTHEQYF	TGTGCCAGCAGCGTAGCTGGGGGGACCCACGAGCAGTACTTC
TRBJ1-2	-	TRBV6-1	TRBD1	CASRSGTAYGYTF	TGTGCCAGCAGATCCGGGACAGCTTATGGCTACACCTTC
TRBJ1-1	few	TRBV20-1	-	CSAPFNTEAFF	TGCAGTGCTCCTTTCAACACTGAAGCTTTCTTT
TRBJ1-5	once	TRBV6-6	-	CATVPGGSQPQHF	TGTGCCACCGTTCCGGGCGGGTCTCAGCCCCAGCATTTT
TRBJ1-2	-	TRBV7-3	-	CASSFSGDYGYTF	TGTGCCAGCAGCTTCTCGGGGGACTATGGCTACACCTTC
TRBJ1-6	-	TRBV18	-	CASSPRVHTPYNSPLHF	TGTGCCAGCTCACCCAGGGTGCATACGCCCTATAATTCACCCCTCCACTTT
TRBJ1-2	-	TRBV7-2	TRBD1	CASSLGQGAPSGYTF	TGTGCCAGCAGCTTAGGACAGGGGGCCCCCTCTGGCTACACCTTC
TRBJ1-6	-	TRBV13	TRBD1	CASSYRDRVSPLHF	TGTGCCAGCAGCTACCGGGACAGGGTCTCACCCCTCCACTTT
TRBJ2-5	-	TRBV5-1	-	CASSLEQPQETQYF	TGCGCCAGCAGCTTGGAACAGCCTCAAGAGACCCAGTACTTC
TRBJ1-1	-	TRBV6-6	-	CASSSPSTAPPEAFF	TGTGCCAGCAGCTCCCCTTCTACAGCCCCCCCTGAAGCTTTCTTT
TRBJ1-2	-	TRBV30	-	CAWSVWPGLQRGGYTF	TGTGCCTGGAGTGTCTGGCCAGGCTTACAAAGGGGAGGCTACACCTTC
TRBJ2-2	-	TRBV5-1	TRBD1	CASLKGANTGELFF	TGCGCCTCGTTAAAGGGGGCCAACACCGGGGAGCTGTTTTTT
TRBJ1-1	-	TRBV15	-	CATSRGLAPAFF	TGTGCCACCAGCAGAGGTCTAGCTCCAGCTTTCTTT
TRBJ1-1	-	TRBV7-3	-	CASSPSGPGVTEAFF	TGTGCCAGCAGCCCCTCCGGGCCAGGGGTCACTGAAGCTTTCTTT
TRBJ2-1	-	TRBV5-6	-	CASSLVAGSSYNEQFF	TGTGCCAGCAGCTTGGTGGCGGGGAGCTCCTACAATGAGCAGTTCTTC
TRBJ1-2	-	TRBV4-1	TRBD1	CASSNRDSYGYTF	TGCGCCAGCAGCAACCGGGACAGTTATGGCTACACCTTC
TRBJ1-1	-	TRBV29-1	-	CSVVGQGWTEAFF	TGCAGCGTTGTAGGGCAGGGTTGGACTGAAGCTTTCTTT
TRBJ1-1	-	TRBV29-1	TRBD1	CSVDGRGLRDTEAFF	TGCAGCGTTGATGGCAGGGGGCTTAGGGACACTGAAGCTTTCTTT
TRBJ2-1	-	TRBV7-8	-	CASSGIRTEQFF	TGTGCCAGCAGCGGGATTCGGACAGAGCAGTTCTTC
TRBJ1-1	-	TRBV9	-	CASSPESQGWGAFF	TGTGCCAGCAGCCCCGAATCCCAGGGATGGGGAGCTTTCTTT
TRBJ1-2	once	TRBV6-6	-	CASRVKGALDGYTF	TGTGCCAGCAGGGTTAAGGGAGCGCTGGATGGCTACACCTTC
TRBJ2-7	once	TRBV30	TRBD2	CAWSRGASGGPEQYF	TGTGCCTGGAGTCGGGGGGCTAGCGGGGGACCCGAGCAGTACTTC
TRBJ1-2	-	TRBV10-3	-	CAISDRNYGYTF	TGTGCCATCTCAGACAGGAACTATGGCTACACCTTC
TRBJ2-2	-	TRBV9	-	CASSARGGRGPGITGELFF	TGTGCCAGCAGCGCCCGGGGGGGAAGGGGGCCGGGTATCACCGGGGAGCTGTTTTTT
TRBJ1-1	-	TRBV18	-	CASSSTGRDTEAFF	TGTGCCAGCTCATCTACAGGGAGGGACACTGAAGCTTTCTTT
TRBJ1-3	-	TRBV11-1	TRBD1	CASSPGQAGSGNTIYF	TGTGCCAGCAGCCCGGGACAGGCTGGCTCTGGAAACACCATATATTTT
TRBJ2-3	-	TRBV5-1	TRBD2	CASSLGDLAGGLTDTQYF	TGCGCCAGCAGCTTGGGGGATCTAGCGGGGGGTCTAACAGATACGCAGTATTTT
TRBJ2-7	-	TRBV19	-	CASSSPSGGHNEQYF	TGTGCCAGTAGTAGCCCCTCGGGGGGCCATAACGAGCAGTACTTC
TRBJ2-2	-	TRBV7-3	TRBD2	CASSPNRGGLFF	TGTGCCAGCAGCCCCAACCGGGGGGGGCTGTTTTTT
TRBJ1-4	-	TRBV4-3	TRBD1	CASSQAGGADEKLFF	TGCGCCAGCAGCCAAGCAGGGGGCGCGGATGAAAAACTGTTTTTT
TRBJ1-6	-	TRBV5-1	-	CASSLDRDYNSPLHF	TGCGCCAGCAGCTTGGACAGGGATTATAATTCACCCCTCCACTTT
TRBJ1-5	-	TRBV2	TRBD1	CASRPTGEFIWGDQPQHF	TGTGCCAGCAGGCCCACAGGGGAATTTATTTGGGGGGATCAGCCCCAGCATTTT
TRBJ1-2	-	TRBV9	-	CASSAGASNYGYTF	TGTGCCAGCAGCGCGGGAGCCAGTAACTATGGCTACACCTTC